A selection of T cell receptor beta chains follows, all from one sample in a study of cytomegalovirus exposure and HLA in healthy donors. TCRdb's copy holds only in-frame clones and misses some; the assay was immunoSEQ multiplex PCR. The table lists 90,000 to 120,000 clones, 65% to 90% of them singletons, with around 1.2% in the top ten. Sequenced sample: PBMCs. These receptors came from a young woman in good health and CMV-seronegative. CDR3s include the opening cysteine and the closing phenylalanine or tryptophan. D genes are given only for firm matches. The size of a clone is reported for some rows only, either as once, few or many, or as a class for expanded clones.

NA,TRBJ2-1,TRBV6-1,NA,TGTGCCAGCAAAGACTATCTTGGCTACAATGAGCAGTTCTTC,CASKDYLGYNEQFF
once,TRBJ2-3,TRBV6-5,TRBD2,TGTGCCAGCAGAACGGGGGGGTCAGATACGCAGTATTTT,CASRTGGSDTQYF
few,TRBJ1-5,TRBV6-1,TRBD1,TGTGCCAGCAGTGAAAAGGGGGCAGGGGGTCAGCCCCAGCATTTT,CASSEKGAGGQPQHF
NA,TRBJ1-2,TRBV6-5,TRBD1,TGTGCCAGCAGTTCCTACCACAGGGGTGGCTACACCTTC,CASSSYHRGGYTF
NA,TRBJ2-1,TRBV28,NA,TGTGCCAGCAGAGACCCGGGGACTGCGAATGAGCAGTTCTTC,CASRDPGTANEQFF
NA,TRBJ2-2,TRBV6-5,NA,TGTGCCAGCAGTTACGACAGATACACCGGGGAGCTGTTTTTT,CASSYDRYTGELFF
NA,TRBJ1-5,TRBV21-1,NA,TGTGCCAGCAGCAAAGAGGTAACAGGGGGCAATCAGCCCCAGCATTTT,CASSKEVTGGNQPQHF
NA,TRBJ2-3,TRBV2,TRBD2,TGTGCCAGCAGTGTCGTGGTAGCGGGACCAGATACGCAGTATTTT,CASSVVVAGPDTQYF
NA,TRBJ2-5,TRBV7-9,TRBD2,TGTGCCAGCAGCTCCGGGACTAGTCAAGAGACCCAGTACTTC,CASSSGTSQETQYF
NA,TRBJ2-3,TRBV4-1,NA,TGCGCCAGCAGCCAGCGTTTCCGACCGGGAGAACCCACAGATACGCAGTATTTT,CASSQRFRPGEPTDTQYF
NA,TRBJ2-2,TRBV7-3,NA,TGTGCCAGCAGCTTAACTGCGGGGAGAACCGGGGAGCTGTTTTTT,CASSLTAGRTGELFF
few,TRBJ2-2,TRBV6-1,NA,TGTGCCAGCAGCCTGACAGGAGAAACCGGGGAGCTGTTTTTT,CASSLTGETGELFF
NA,TRBJ2-2,TRBV6-1,NA,TGTGCCAGCACTGAATGGGGGTTTGGAGGGACCGGGGAGCTGTTTTTT,CASTEWGFGGTGELFF
few,TRBJ2-1,TRBV7-9,NA,TGTGCCAGCAGCTTAGCCGTGAATGAGCAGTTCTTC,CASSLAVNEQFF
NA,TRBJ2-1,TRBV5-4,NA,TGTGCCAGCAGCTTGGCAAGGGGCAATGAGCAGTTCTTC,CASSLARGNEQFF
few,TRBJ1-1,TRBV6-5,TRBD1,TGTGCCAGCAGTTCCCCCGGGACAGGGGGTAGAAAAGAAGCTTTCTTT,CASSSPGTGGRKEAFF
NA,TRBJ2-1,TRBV7-9,TRBD2,TGTGCCAGCAGCACTAGCGGGGGGGCCAATGAGCAGTTCTTC,CASSTSGGANEQFF
NA,TRBJ2-3,TRBV6-6,TRBD2,TGTGCCAGCAGCCGACTAGCGGAGGTCAGAGATACGCAGTATTTT,CASSRLAEVRDTQYF
NA,TRBJ1-4,TRBV4-1,NA,TGCGCCAGCAGCTCGGACAGATTTAATGAAAAACTGTTTTTT,CASSSDRFNEKLFF
once,TRBJ2-7,TRBV2,TRBD2,TGTGCCAGCAGTGAAGTACTGTTGGGCGGGAGGGACCCTATCTACGAGCAGTACTTC,CASSEVLLGGRDPIYEQYF
NA,TRBJ2-5,TRBV10-3,TRBD1,TGTGCCATCAGTGAAGAGGGGGCCCTCGGAGAGCAGTACTTC,CAISEEGALGEQYF
NA,TRBJ1-2,TRBV5-6,NA,TGTGCCAGCAGCTTGGCACACCTCGGGAACTATGGCTACACCTTC,CASSLAHLGNYGYTF
NA,TRBJ2-2,TRBV6-5,TRBD2,TGTGCCAGCAGACGCGGGAGGGGAGGCACCGGGGAGCTGTTTTTT,CASRRGRGGTGELFF
NA,TRBJ2-1,TRBV6-1,NA,TGTGCCAGCAGTGAAGCCCACAGGGAAAGTTGGAATGAGCAGTTCTTC,CASSEAHRESWNEQFF
NA,TRBJ2-3,TRBV7-9,TRBD1,TGTGCCAGCAGCTTACGGTTCGGACAGGTTGGGGATACGCAGTATTTT,CASSLRFGQVGDTQYF
NA,TRBJ2-3,TRBV6-6,NA,TGTGCCAGCAGTTACTTTTCTTCTAGCACAGATACGCAGTATTTT,CASSYFSSSTDTQYF
NA,TRBJ1-1,TRBV6-4,NA,TGTGCCAGCAGTGAAGACACGAACACTGAAGCTTTCTTT,CASSEDTNTEAFF
NA,TRBJ2-5,TRBV5-4,TRBD1,TGTGCCAGCAGTCTACGGCAGGGGGCGGAGACCCAGTACTTC,CASSLRQGAETQYF
NA,TRBJ1-1,TRBV7-3,NA,TGTGCCAGCAGCTTGGGCAGGGAAAGGTTCCGCACTGAAGCTTTCTTT,CASSLGRERFRTEAFF
NA,TRBJ2-3,TRBV5-8,NA,TGTGCCAGCAGCTTCGGAAGCGGCACAGATACGCAGTATTTT,CASSFGSGTDTQYF
NA,TRBJ1-1,TRBV5-1,TRBD1,TGCGCCAGCAGCTTGACACTCTCGGGACAGCCGAACACTGAAGCTTTCTTT,CASSLTLSGQPNTEAFF
once,TRBJ2-1,TRBV28,TRBD2,TGTGCCAGCAGCCGGACTAGCGTTTTCGATGAGCAGTTCTTC,CASSRTSVFDEQFF
NA,TRBJ2-3,TRBV6-4,NA,TGTGCCAGCAGTGACTCCGCGGGAAGCACAGATACGCAGTATTTT,CASSDSAGSTDTQYF
NA,TRBJ2-7,TRBV28,TRBD1,TGTGCCAGCAGTTTGGACAGGGAGGAGCAGTACTTC,CASSLDREEQYF
NA,TRBJ2-4,TRBV14,NA,TGTGCCAGCAGCTATTCACGCTTCCCGGGAATTCAGTACTTC,CASSYSRFPGIQYF
few,TRBJ1-1,TRBV6-6,TRBD1,TGTGCCAGCAGTTACGGGGACAGAAACACTGAAGCTTTCTTT,CASSYGDRNTEAFF
NA,TRBJ2-2,TRBV28,TRBD1,TGTGCCAGCAGTTTTGCAGGGGGCGGGTATGGCGGGGAGCTGTTTTTT,CASSFAGGGYGGELFF
once,TRBJ2-1,TRBV7-7,NA,TGTGCCAGCAGCTTAACACAGGGCAATGAGCAGTTCTTC,CASSLTQGNEQFF
NA,TRBJ1-2,TRBV7-9,TRBD1,TGTGCCAGCAGCTCCCCCGAGGGGACAGGCTTTTATGGCTACACCTTC,CASSSPEGTGFYGYTF
NA,TRBJ2-4,TRBV11-2,TRBD2,TGTGCCAGCAGCCCTTTGACTAGCGGAGCCAAAAACATTCAGTACTTC,CASSPLTSGAKNIQYF
NA,TRBJ2-7,TRBV2,TRBD1,TGTGCCAGCAGCGCGACAGGGGCCCTAGTTTACGAGCAGTACTTC,CASSATGALVYEQYF
NA,TRBJ1-6,TRBV6-1,NA,TGTGCCAGCAGTGAACAGGTAATCGAATCACCCCTCCACTTT,CASSEQVIESPLHF
NA,TRBJ2-3,TRBV27,NA,TGTGCCAGCAGTTTCCTCCGAGTAGTTGGACAGCCGGCAGATACGCAGTATTTT,CASSFLRVVGQPADTQYF
NA,TRBJ1-1,TRBV29-1,TRBD1,TGCAGCGTTGAGGGGACAGCGGAAGCTTTCTTT,CSVEGTAEAFF
NA,TRBJ2-1,TRBV5-4,NA,TGTGCCAGCAGCCGGACACCCTACAATGAGCAGTTCTTC,CASSRTPYNEQFF
NA,TRBJ2-1,TRBV5-4,NA,TGTGCCAGCAGCTTGGTGGGAGAGTACAATGAGCAGTTCTTC,CASSLVGEYNEQFF
NA,TRBJ2-1,TRBV29-1,NA,TGCAGCGTTGATGGCGGTGGCAATGAGCAGTTCTTC,CSVDGGGNEQFF
NA,TRBJ2-7,TRBV28,TRBD2,TGTGCCAGCAGTTTAGCGGGGGTACCCTACGAGCAGTACTTC,CASSLAGVPYEQYF
NA,TRBJ2-2,TRBV11-2,TRBD2,TGTGCCAGCAGCTTAGGACTAGCGGCTCGAGGGGGGGAGCTGTTTTTT,CASSLGLAARGGELFF
NA,TRBJ2-7,TRBV7-9,NA,TGTGCCAGCAGCTTACCGGATAGCAGCTCCTACGAGCAGTACTTC,CASSLPDSSSYEQYF
NA,TRBJ2-7,TRBV13,TRBD1,TGTGCCAGCAGCTTCGGGACAGGGCTCGGCTACGAGCAGTACTTC,CASSFGTGLGYEQYF
NA,TRBJ2-3,TRBV4-2,TRBD2,TGTGCCAGCAGCCAAGATCCTAGCGGGAGCGCAGATACGCAGTATTTT,CASSQDPSGSADTQYF
NA,TRBJ2-7,TRBV30,NA,TGTGCCTGGAGTGTAGATCGCGGGATTCGGTCCGAGCAGTACTTC,CAWSVDRGIRSEQYF
NA,TRBJ2-5,TRBV28,NA,TGTGCCAGCAGGGGGGGAGCTCGCCGAGAGACCCAGTACTTC,CASRGGARRETQYF
NA,TRBJ1-5,TRBV10-3,NA,TGTGCCATCAGATCCGACAGTTATAGCAATCAGCCCCAGCATTTT,CAIRSDSYSNQPQHF
NA,TRBJ2-2,TRBV28,TRBD2,TGTGCCAGCAGTTCATTGGGGGGGATCCCAATTGCTCCCACCGGGGAGCTGTTTTTT,CASSSLGGIPIAPTGELFF
NA,TRBJ2-3,TRBV7-3,TRBD1,TGTGCCAGCAGCGATGGGACAGGGTCCACAGATACGCAGTATTTT,CASSDGTGSTDTQYF
NA,TRBJ2-7,TRBV11-2,TRBD1,TGTGCCAGCTCCCGACAGGGGGTCTACGAGCAGTACTTC,CASSRQGVYEQYF
once,TRBJ1-2,TRBV4-1,NA,TGCGCCAGCAGCCCTGGACTCCCTAACTATGGCTACACCTTC,CASSPGLPNYGYTF